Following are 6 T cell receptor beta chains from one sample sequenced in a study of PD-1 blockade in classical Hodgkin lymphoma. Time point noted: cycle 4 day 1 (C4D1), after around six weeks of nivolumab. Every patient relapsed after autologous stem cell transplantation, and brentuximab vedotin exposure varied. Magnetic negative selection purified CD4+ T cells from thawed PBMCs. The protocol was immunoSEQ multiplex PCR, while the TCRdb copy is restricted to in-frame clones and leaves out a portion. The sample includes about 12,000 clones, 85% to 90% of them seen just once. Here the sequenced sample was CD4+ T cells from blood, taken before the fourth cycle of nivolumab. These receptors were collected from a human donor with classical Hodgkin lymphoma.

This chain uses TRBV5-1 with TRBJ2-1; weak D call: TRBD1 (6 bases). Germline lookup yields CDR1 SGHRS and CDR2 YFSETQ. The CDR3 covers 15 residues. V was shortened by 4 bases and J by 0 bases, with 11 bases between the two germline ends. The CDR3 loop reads CASSPGQTSYNEQFF. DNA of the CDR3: TGCGCCAGCAGCCCTGGACAGACCTCCTACAATGAGCAGTTCTTC.

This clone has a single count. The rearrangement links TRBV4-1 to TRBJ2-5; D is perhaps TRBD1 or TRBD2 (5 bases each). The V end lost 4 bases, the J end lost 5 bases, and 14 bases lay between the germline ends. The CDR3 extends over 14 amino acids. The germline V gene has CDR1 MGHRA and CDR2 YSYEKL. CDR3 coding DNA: TGCGCCAGCAGCCCTCGGGGCAGAGGTGAGACCCAGTACTTC. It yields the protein CASSPRGRGETQYF.

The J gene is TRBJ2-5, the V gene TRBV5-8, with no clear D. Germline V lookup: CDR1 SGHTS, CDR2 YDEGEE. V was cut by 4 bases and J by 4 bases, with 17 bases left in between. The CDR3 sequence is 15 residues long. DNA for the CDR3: TGTGCCAGCAGCGTCGACGGCAGGCCGGGAGAGACCCAGTACTTC. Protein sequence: CASSVDGRPGETQYF.

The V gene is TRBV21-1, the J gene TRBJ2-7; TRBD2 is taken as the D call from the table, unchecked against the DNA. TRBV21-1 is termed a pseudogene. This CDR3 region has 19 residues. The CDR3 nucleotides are TGTGCCAGCAGCCCGGCCCCTAGCGGGAGGTCTCTTGGTTTCTACGAGCAGTACTTC. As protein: CASSPAPSGRSLGFYEQYF.

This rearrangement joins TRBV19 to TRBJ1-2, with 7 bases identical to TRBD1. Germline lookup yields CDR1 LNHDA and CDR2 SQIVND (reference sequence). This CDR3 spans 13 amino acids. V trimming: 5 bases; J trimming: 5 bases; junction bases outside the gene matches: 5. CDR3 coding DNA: TGTGCCAGTAGTGCAGACAGGGTTTATGGCTACACCTTC. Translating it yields CASSADRVYGYTF.

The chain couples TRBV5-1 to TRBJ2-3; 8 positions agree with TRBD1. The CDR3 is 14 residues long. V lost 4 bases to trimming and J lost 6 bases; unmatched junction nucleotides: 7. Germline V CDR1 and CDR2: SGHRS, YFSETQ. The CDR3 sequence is CASSPGQGFDTQYF. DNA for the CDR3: TGCGCCAGCAGCCCCGGACAGGGATTTGATACGCAGTATTTT.